The 12 T cell receptor beta chains listed next were all sequenced from one sample in a study of radiation and T cells in renal cell carcinoma. Only in-frame clones appear in the TCRdb table, and some are missing; sequencing was by immunoSEQ multiplex PCR. The data hold more than 15,000 clones, with approximately 48% observed a single time. Noted treatment: 15 Gy SBRT to primary tumor, nephrectomy 4 weeks later. The specimen was tumor tissue, collected from a patient whose treatment included radiotherapy and nephrectomy. All receptors come from a woman aged 60-70 years with renal cell carcinoma.

This clone was observed a few times. The genes are TRBV4-1 and TRBJ1-2, with no clear D. There are 14 residues in the CDR3. Germline V gene lookup returns CDR1 MGHRA and CDR2 YSYEKL. Trimming removed 1 base at V and 8 bases at J, with 14 bases between. CDR3 residues: CASSQVAGNGGYTF. In DNA form, the CDR3 reads TGCGCCAGCAGCCAAGTGGCGGGGAATGGGGGCTACACCTTC.

This clone was picked up many times. The chain links TRBV4-1 to TRBJ2-7, with unresolved D. Germline CDR1 MGHRA, CDR2 YSYEKL. V was pared by 0 bases and J by 4 bases, with 7 bases between. The CDR3 has 13 amino acids. The CDR3 protein is CASSQDTLYEQYF. The DNA of the CDR3 is TGCGCCAGCAGCCAAGATACGTTATACGAGCAGTACTTC.

This clone was found a few times. The chain links TRBV2 to TRBJ2-1; 11 nucleotides agree with TRBD2. CDR3 length equals 15 residues. In germline, CDR1 is SNHLY, CDR2 FYNNEI. V lost 5 bases, J lost 6 bases, and 6 bases stayed unmatched. CDR3 DNA sequence: TGTGCCAGCAGTATAGGACTAGCGGGTATCAATGAGCAGTTCTTC. It encodes CASSIGLAGINEQFF.

V and J are TRBV28 and TRBJ2-1; the match to TRBD1 covers 8 bases. In germline, CDR1 is MDHEN, CDR2 SYDVKM. V was clipped by 6 bases and J by 7 bases; unmatched bases: 8. The CDR3 has 14 residues. The CDR3 coding sequence is TGTGCCAGCAGGCCTTTGGACAGGGAAAATGAGCAGTTCTTC. This gives the protein CASRPLDRENEQFF.

By sample share, this clone is medium-sized. The rearrangement uses TRBV28 and TRBJ2-3; possible D gene TRBD1, 6 bases. CDR3 size: 15 residues. Germline V gene data show CDR1 as MDHEN and CDR2 as SYDVKM. V was pared by 3 bases and J by 0 bases, with 10 bases between. As DNA, the CDR3 is TGTGCCAGCAGTTTCTACAGGGTCAGCACAGATACGCAGTATTTT. Amino acid sequence: CASSFYRVSTDTQYF.

The sample holds a few counts of this clone. J is TRBJ2-1 and V is TRBV15, with 10 bases lining up with TRBD1. This CDR3 region has 17 residues. The germline V gene has CDR1 LNHNV and CDR2 YYDKDF (reference sequence). J was trimmed by 2 bases and V by 0 bases; bases with no gene match: 4. CDR3 in amino acids: CATSRDKGTGAYNEQFF. For the CDR3, the DNA is TGTGCCACCAGCAGAGATAAGGGGACAGGGGCCTACAATGAGCAGTTCTTC.

The gene calls are TRBV6-6 and TRBJ2-7; 7 positions match TRBD1. V lost 4 bases, J lost 4 bases, and 10 bases stayed unmatched. Germline CDR1 reads MNHNY; CDR2 reads SVGAGI (reference sequence). This CDR3 is built from 15 residues. This CDR3 reads CASSLGPGTAYEQYF. In DNA, the CDR3 is TGTGCCAGCAGTTTAGGACCCGGGACAGCTTACGAGCAGTACTTC.

This clone was seen a few times. The rearrangement uses TRBV6-5 and TRBJ2-3; 8 bases match TRBD1. Losses at the gene ends were 5 bases for V and 0 bases for J; bases not matched to a gene: 1. CDR1 is MNHEY and CDR2 is SVGAGI in the germline V gene. This CDR3 has 14 residues. The chain's CDR3 is CASSHRGSTDTQYF. The CDR3 nucleotides read TGTGCCAGCAGTCACAGGGGGAGCACAGATACGCAGTATTTT.

The chain links TRBV6-5 to TRBJ2-2; 8 nucleotides align to TRBD1. Trimming at V came to 7 bases and at J to 1 base, leaving 5 bases not matched to a gene. Per the germline V gene, CDR1 is MNHEY and CDR2 is SVGAGI. The CDR3 is 15 residues long. CDR3 DNA: TGTGCCAGCAAGACCGGGACAGGGAACACCGGGGAGCTGTTTTTT. This gives the protein CASKTGTGNTGELFF.

V gene TRBV11-2 combines with J gene TRBJ1-5; the D gene is possibly TRBD1 (6 bases). The V gene lost 5 bases and the J gene lost 0 bases, with 20 bases spanning the gap. The CDR3 totals 18 residues. CDR1 SGHAT and CDR2 FQNNGV come from the germline V gene. The CDR3 region is CASSRTGQGMNSNQPQHF. The CDR3 DNA reads as TGTGCCAGCAGCCGCACCGGGCAGGGGATGAATAGCAATCAGCCCCAGCATTTT.

As for this clone: One junction end disagrees with the germline gene, perhaps due to a read error. V and J are TRBV6-1 and TRBJ2-7, with D possibly matching TRBD1 (5 bases). CDR1 and CDR2 (germline): MNHNS, SASEGT. This CDR3 is built from 15 residues. The CDR3 region has the DNA TGTGCCATCAGTGATGGGGCGACGGGCTACTACGAGCAGTACTTC. Amino acid sequence: CAISDGATGYYEQYF.

To note about this clone: Possible read error: a much larger clone is one base away. The chain employs TRBV7-2 and TRBJ1-1; 9 bases align to TRBD1. The CDR3 is 15 amino acids. With 6 bases clipped from V and 5 bases from J, the junction kept 10 bases outside the gene matches. Germline values: CDR1 SGHTA, CDR2 FQGNSA. The CDR3 spells CASRPVRGTGTEAFF. Here the CDR3 DNA reads TGTGCCAGCAGACCTGTTAGGGGGACAGGGACTGAAGCTTTCTTT.